One sample yielded the 15 T cell receptor beta chains listed below, sequenced in a study of blood T cell repertoires in COVID-19. Here immunoSEQ multiplex PCR was the method, and the copy in TCRdb shows in-frame clones only, minus some. The sample lists a few hundred thousand clones, roughly 90% occurring once. Source material: peripheral blood. These receptors all stem from a woman aged 25 to 45 with COVID-19, enrolled during active disease.

This clone appeared a few times. This chain connects TRBV7-9 to TRBJ1-2; 7 bases are a match to TRBD1. The CDR3 contains 15 residues. Looked up from germline, CDR1 is SEHNR and CDR2 is FQNEAQ (reference sequence). The V and J ends lost 4 bases and 4 bases, in that order; junction bases with no gene match: 9. CDR3 amino acids: CASSSTLQGLYGYTF. CDR3 DNA: TGTGCCAGCAGCTCTACACTACAGGGGCTCTATGGCTACACCTTC.

The chain is built from TRBV19 and TRBJ2-7; 9 bases align to TRBD2. CDR3 length: 16 amino acids. The germline V gene encodes CDR1 LNHDA and CDR2 SQIVND (reference sequence). J lost 6 bases, V lost 5 bases, and 14 bases had no gene match. CDR3: CASSRWGSGGEGEQYF. In DNA, the CDR3 is TGTGCCAGTAGTCGATGGGGTAGCGGGGGCGAAGGCGAGCAGTACTTC.

The V and J genes are TRBV27 and TRBJ2-2, with TRBD2 matching 13 bases. The CDR3 spans 16 residues. Germline CDR1 MNHEY, CDR2 SMNVEV (reference sequence). V was clipped by 8 bases and J by 5 bases; unmatched bases: 8. CDR3 sequence reads: CASGSGLAGYTGELFF. The DNA for the CDR3 is TGTGCCAGCGGTTCGGGACTAGCGGGGTATACCGGGGAGCTGTTTTTT.

This clone showed up just a few times. The chain links TRBV18 to TRBJ2-3; tentatively, D is TRBD1 (5 bases). Germline values: CDR1 KGHSH, CDR2 LQKENI. Trimming took 6 bases from V and 5 from J, leaving 18 bases between them. CDR3 size: 15 residues. CDR3 sequence: CASSQGDGGRDTQYF. The CDR3 coding sequence is TGTGCCAGCTCCCAGGGCGACGGCGGAAGAGATACGCAGTATTTT.

The chain recombines TRBV6-5 with TRBJ1-5, with TRBD1 as a possible D gene (6 bases). The CDR3 has 15 amino acids. Trimming took off 6 bases at V and 0 bases at J, with 12 bases between the two ends. CDR1 and CDR2 from the germline V gene are MNHEY and SVGAGI. CDR3 sequence: CASRDSDHSNQPQHF. In nucleotides, the CDR3 is TGTGCCAGCAGGGACAGCGATCATAGCAATCAGCCCCAGCATTTT.

The chain uses TRBV7-2 and TRBJ1-1, with D perhaps matching TRBD1 (5 bases). The germline gives CDR1 SGHTA, CDR2 FQGNSA. The CDR3 has 14 amino acids. The ends were cut back, 5 bases at V and 5 bases at J, with 15 bases in the middle. CDR3 residues: CASSPPRRGTEAFF. As DNA, the CDR3 is TGTGCCAGCAGCCCACCCCGACGGGGGACTGAAGCTTTCTTT.

The rearrangement joins TRBV5-1 to TRBJ1-1, with TRBD1 identical over 9 bases. CDR1 and CDR2 (germline): SGHRS, YFSETQ. Losses at the gene ends were 3 bases for V and 4 bases for J; bases not matched to a gene: 10. The CDR3 extends over 16 amino acids. The CDR3 protein is CASSYHTGGGSTEAFF. The CDR3 DNA reads TGCGCCAGCAGCTATCATACAGGGGGCGGTAGCACTGAAGCTTTCTTT. Combining the CDR3 with reference TRBV5-1 and TRBJ1-1 gives the whole variable domain KAGVTQTPRYLIKTRGQQVTLSCSPISGHRSVSWYQQTPGQGLQFLFEYFSETQRNKGNFPGRFSGRQFSNSRSEMNVSTLELGDSALYLCASSYHTGGGSTEAFFGQGTRLTVV.

For the CDR3, the DNA is TGTGCCAGCAGCTACAGAAAACAGCAGTACTTC. This encodes CASSYRKQQYF. The chain has TRBV3-1 (or the pseudogene TRBV3-2) and TRBJ2-7; D is ambiguous. Germline V CDR1 and CDR2: LGHDT, YNNKEL (reference sequence). Trimming took 5 bases from V and 8 from J, leaving 10 bases between them. This CDR3 spans 11 amino acids.

The chain carries TRBV6-5 and TRBJ2-3, with 8 bases identical to TRBD2. Trimming took 2 bases from V and 6 from J; bases not matched to a gene: 4. Germline V lookup: CDR1 MNHEY, CDR2 SVGAGI. The CDR3 sequence is 14 residues long. The CDR3 DNA sequence: TGTGCCAGCAGTTACGGAGCGGGAGCGGATACGCAGTATTTT. It is translated as CASSYGAGADTQYF.

The chain recombines TRBV3-1 (or the pseudogene TRBV3-2) with TRBJ2-7; a weak D match, TRBD1 (5 bases). Germline V gene lookup returns CDR1 LGHDT and CDR2 YNNKEL (reference sequence). V gave up 3 bases and J gave up 4 bases, with 10 bases separating them. CDR3 length: 13 residues. CDR3 sequence: CASSQGQGYEQYV. The CDR3, as DNA: TGTGCCAGCAGCCAGGGTCAGGGTTACGAGCAGTACGTC.

This chain uses TRBV4-3 with TRBJ1-1; tentatively, D is TRBD1 (6 bases). V lost 1 base and J lost 3, with 24 bases in between. The CDR3 totals 19 residues. Germline CDR1 and CDR2: LGHNA and YSLEER. The CDR3 loop is CASSQASWYRAVPHTEAFF. CDR3 coding DNA: TGCGCCAGCAGCCAAGCTTCTTGGTACAGGGCAGTACCCCACACTGAAGCTTTCTTT.

The chain is built from TRBV2 and TRBJ2-2; D perhaps matches TRBD2 (6 bases). The V gene lost 4 bases and the J gene lost 5 bases, with 11 bases spanning the gap. The CDR3 covers 14 residues. In germline, CDR1 is SNHLY, CDR2 FYNNEI. CDR3: CASSAIRGTGELFF. DNA of the CDR3: TGTGCCAGCAGTGCTATCCGGGGGACCGGGGAGCTGTTTTTT.

The chain joins TRBV4-3 to TRBJ2-1, with TRBD2 matching 9 bases. CDR1 and CDR2 from the germline V gene are LGHNA and YSLEER. The CDR3 loop spans 15 amino acids. Losses at the gene ends were 1 base for V and 4 bases for J; bases not matched to a gene: 2. Here the CDR3 DNA reads TGCGCCAGCAGCCAAGGCGGGAGGGGGTACAATGAGCAGTTCTTC. Protein product: CASSQGGRGYNEQFF.

V is TRBV10-3 and J is TRBJ2-2; 13 bases align to TRBD2. CDR3 length: 15 residues. V lost 8 bases, J lost 4 bases, and 4 bases stayed unmatched. Germline-derived CDR1 and CDR2 are ENHRY and SYGVKD. CDR3 nucleotide sequence: TGTGCCATCGGACTAGCGGGAGAGGGCACCGGGGAGCTGTTTTTT. Protein product: CAIGLAGEGTGELFF.

The chain employs TRBV9 and TRBJ2-1, with 7 bases that match TRBD2. The CDR3 spans 15 residues. The junction had 8 bases not matched to a gene; V was cut back by 7 bases and J by 1 base. The germline CDR1 and CDR2 sequences are SGDLS and YYNGEE. Here the CDR3 DNA reads TGTGCCAGCGCCGTCGGGGGGATATCCTACAATGAGCAGTTCTTC. Translated, it gives CASAVGGISYNEQFF.